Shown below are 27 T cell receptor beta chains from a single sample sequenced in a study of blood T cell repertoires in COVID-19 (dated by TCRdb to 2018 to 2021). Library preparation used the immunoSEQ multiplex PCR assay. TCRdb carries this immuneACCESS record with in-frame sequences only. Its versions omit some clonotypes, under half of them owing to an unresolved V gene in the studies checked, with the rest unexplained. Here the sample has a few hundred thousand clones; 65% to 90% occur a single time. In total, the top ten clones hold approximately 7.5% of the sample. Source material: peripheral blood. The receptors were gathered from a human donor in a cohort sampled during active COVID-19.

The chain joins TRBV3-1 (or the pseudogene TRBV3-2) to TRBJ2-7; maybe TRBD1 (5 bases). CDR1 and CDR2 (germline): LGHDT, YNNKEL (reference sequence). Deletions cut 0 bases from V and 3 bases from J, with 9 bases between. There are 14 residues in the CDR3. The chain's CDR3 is CASSQDRQSYEQYF. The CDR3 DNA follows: TGTGCCAGCAGCCAAGACCGACAGAGCTACGAGCAGTACTTC.

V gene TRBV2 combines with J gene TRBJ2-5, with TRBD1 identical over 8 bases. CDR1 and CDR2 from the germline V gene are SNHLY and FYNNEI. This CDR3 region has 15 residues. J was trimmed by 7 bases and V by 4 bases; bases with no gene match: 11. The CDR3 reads CASSARTGSVGTQYF. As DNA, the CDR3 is TGTGCCAGCAGTGCCCGGACAGGGTCGGTTGGGACCCAGTACTTC.

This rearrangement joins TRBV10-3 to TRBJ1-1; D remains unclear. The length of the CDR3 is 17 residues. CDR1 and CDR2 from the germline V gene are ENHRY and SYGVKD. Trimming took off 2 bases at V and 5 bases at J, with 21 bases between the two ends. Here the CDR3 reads CAISEVVWSELGTEAFF. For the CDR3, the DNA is TGTGCCATCAGTGAGGTCGTTTGGAGTGAGTTGGGTACTGAAGCTTTCTTT.

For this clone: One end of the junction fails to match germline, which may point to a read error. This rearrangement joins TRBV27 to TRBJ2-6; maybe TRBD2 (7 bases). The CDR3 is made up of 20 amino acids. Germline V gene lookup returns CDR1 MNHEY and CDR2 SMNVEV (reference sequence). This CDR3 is CARSLGCGGGRISGANVLTF. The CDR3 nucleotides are TGTGCCAGGAGTTTGGGGTGTGGGGGGGGGCGGATATCTGGGGCCAACGTCCTGACTTTC.

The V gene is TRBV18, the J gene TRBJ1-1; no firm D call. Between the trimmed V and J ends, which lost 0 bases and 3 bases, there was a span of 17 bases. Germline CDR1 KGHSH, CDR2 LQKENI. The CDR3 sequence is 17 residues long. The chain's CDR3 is CASSPPGLVGRDTEAFF. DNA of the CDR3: TGTGCCAGCTCACCACCGGGTCTTGTGGGTCGGGACACTGAAGCTTTCTTT. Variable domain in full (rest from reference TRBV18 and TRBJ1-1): NAGVMQNPRHLVRRRGQEARLRCSPMKGHSHVYWYRQLPEEGLKFMVYLQKENIIDESGMPKERFSAEFPKEGPSILRIQQVVRGDSAAYFCASSPPGLVGRDTEAFFGQGTRLTVV.

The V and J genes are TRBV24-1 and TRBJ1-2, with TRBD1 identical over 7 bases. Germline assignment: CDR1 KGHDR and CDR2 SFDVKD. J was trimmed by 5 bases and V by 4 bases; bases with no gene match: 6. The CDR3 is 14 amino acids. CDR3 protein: CATSDHDRVYGYTF. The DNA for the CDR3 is TGTGCCACCAGTGACCATGACAGGGTTTATGGCTACACCTTC.

The CDR3: CATTDRTLNEQYF. In DNA, the CDR3 is TGTGCCACCACGGACAGGACCCTTAACGAGCAGTACTTC. The chain has TRBV25-1 and TRBJ2-7; 7 bases match TRBD1. V was clipped by 10 bases and J by 5 bases; unmatched bases: 11. The CDR3 is made up of 13 amino acids. Germline-derived CDR1 and CDR2 are MGHDK and SYGVNS.

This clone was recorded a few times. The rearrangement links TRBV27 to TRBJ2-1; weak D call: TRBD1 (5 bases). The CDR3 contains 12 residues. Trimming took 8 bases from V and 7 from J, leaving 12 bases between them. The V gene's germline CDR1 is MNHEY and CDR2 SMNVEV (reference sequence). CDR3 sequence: CASSVKGNEQFF. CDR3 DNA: TGTGCCAGCTCTGTAAAGGGGAATGAGCAGTTCTTC.

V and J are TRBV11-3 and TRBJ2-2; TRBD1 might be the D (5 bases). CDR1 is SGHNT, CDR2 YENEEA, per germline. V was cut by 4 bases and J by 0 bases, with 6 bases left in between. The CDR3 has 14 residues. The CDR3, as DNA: TGTGCCAGCAGCTCGACAGCGAACACCGGGGAGCTGTTTTTT. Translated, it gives CASSSTANTGELFF.

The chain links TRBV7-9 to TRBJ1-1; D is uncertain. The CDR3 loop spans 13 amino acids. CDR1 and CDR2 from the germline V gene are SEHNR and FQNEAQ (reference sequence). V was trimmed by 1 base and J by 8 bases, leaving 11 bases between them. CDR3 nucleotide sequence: TGTGCCAGCAGCTTAGAATTTCATAGCGAAGCTTTCTTT. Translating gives CASSLEFHSEAFF.

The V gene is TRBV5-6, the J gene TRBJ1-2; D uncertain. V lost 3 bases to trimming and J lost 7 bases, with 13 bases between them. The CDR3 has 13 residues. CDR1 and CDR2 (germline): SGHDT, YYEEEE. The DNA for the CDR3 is TGTGCCAGCAGCTCGGAGTTCCAAGCTGGCTACACCTTC. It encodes CASSSEFQAGYTF. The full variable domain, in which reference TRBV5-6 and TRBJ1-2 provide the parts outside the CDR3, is DAGVTQSPTHLIKTRGQQVTLRCSPKSGHDTVSWYQQALGQGPQFIFQYYEEEERQRGNFPDRFSGHQFPNYSSELNVNALLLGDSALYLCASSSEFQAGYTFGSGTRLTVV.

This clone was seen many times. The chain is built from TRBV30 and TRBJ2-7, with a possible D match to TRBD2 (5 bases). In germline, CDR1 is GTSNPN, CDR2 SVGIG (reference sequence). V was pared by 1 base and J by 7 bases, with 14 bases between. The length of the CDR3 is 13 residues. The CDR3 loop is CAWSAAARGEQYF. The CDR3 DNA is TGTGCCTGGAGTGCCGCCGCCCGAGGGGAGCAGTACTTC.

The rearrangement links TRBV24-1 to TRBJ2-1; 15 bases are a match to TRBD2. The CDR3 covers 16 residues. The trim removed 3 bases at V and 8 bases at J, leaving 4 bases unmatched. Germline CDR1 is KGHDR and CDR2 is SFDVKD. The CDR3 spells CATSDLGLAGGHEQFF. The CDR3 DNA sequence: TGTGCCACCAGTGATCTAGGACTAGCGGGGGGGCATGAGCAGTTCTTC.

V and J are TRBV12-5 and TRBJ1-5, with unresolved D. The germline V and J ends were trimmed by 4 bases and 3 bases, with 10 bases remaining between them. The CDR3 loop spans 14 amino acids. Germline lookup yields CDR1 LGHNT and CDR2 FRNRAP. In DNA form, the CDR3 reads TGTGCTAGTGGTTCCCCGCGGGCCAATCAGCCCCAGCATTTT. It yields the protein CASGSPRANQPQHF.

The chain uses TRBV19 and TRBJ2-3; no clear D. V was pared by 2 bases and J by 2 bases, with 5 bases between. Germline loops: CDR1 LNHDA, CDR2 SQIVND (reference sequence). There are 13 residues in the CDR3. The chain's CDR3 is CASSISVTDTQYF. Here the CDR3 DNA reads TGTGCCAGTAGTATATCGGTCACAGATACGCAGTATTTT.

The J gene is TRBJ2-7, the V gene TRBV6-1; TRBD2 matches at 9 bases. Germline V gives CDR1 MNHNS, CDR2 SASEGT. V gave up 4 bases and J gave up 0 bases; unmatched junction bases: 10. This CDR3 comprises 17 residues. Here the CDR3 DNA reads TGTGCCAGCAGTGTTGGTAGCGGGGGCCGCAGCTCCTACGAGCAGTACTTC. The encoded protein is CASSVGSGGRSSYEQYF.

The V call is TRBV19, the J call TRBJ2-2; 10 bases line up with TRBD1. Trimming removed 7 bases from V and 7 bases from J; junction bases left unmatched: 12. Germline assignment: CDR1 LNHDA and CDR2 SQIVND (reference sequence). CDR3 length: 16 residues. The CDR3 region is CASTPRQGAFFGELFF. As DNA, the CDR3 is TGTGCCAGTACCCCGAGACAGGGGGCGTTTTTCGGGGAGCTGTTTTTT.

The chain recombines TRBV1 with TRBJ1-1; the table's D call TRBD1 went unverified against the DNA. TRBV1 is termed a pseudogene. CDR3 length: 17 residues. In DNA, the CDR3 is TGCACCAGCAGCCAAGATCGTCGAGGGGGCCTAAACACTGAAGCTTTCTTT. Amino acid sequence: CTSSQDRRGGLNTEAFF.

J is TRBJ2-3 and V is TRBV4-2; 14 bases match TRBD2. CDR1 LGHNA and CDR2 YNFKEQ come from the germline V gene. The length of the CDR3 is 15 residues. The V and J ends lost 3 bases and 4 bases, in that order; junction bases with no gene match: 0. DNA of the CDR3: TGTGCCAGCAGCCAGACTAGCGGGGGGGCAGATACGCAGTATTTT. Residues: CASSQTSGGADTQYF.

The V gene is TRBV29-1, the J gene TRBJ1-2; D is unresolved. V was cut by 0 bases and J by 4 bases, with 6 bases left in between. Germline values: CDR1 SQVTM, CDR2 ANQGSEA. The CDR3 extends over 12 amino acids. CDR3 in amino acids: CSVEDLSYGYTF. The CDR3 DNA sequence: TGCAGCGTTGAAGATCTCTCCTATGGCTACACCTTC.

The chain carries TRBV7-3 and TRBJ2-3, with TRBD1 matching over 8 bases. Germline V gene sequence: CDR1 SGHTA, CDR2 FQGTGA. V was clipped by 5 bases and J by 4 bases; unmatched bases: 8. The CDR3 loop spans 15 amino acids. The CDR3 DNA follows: TGTGCCAGCAGCCGAATGGACAGGGCATCAGATACGCAGTATTTT. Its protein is CASSRMDRASDTQYF.

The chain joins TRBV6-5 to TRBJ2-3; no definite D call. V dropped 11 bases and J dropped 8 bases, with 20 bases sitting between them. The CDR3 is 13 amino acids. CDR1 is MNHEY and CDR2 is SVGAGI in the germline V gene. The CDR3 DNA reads TGTGCCGTCGGTTTAGGAGCTCGCAGTACGCAGTATTTT. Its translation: CAVGLGARSTQYF.

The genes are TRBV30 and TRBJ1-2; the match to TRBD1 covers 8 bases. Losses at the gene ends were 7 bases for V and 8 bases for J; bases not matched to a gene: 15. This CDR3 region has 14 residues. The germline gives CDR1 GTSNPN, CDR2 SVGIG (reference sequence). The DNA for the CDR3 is TGTGCCTCCTACCGGGACAGGAACCGGGGCGGCTACACCTTC. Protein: CASYRDRNRGGYTF.

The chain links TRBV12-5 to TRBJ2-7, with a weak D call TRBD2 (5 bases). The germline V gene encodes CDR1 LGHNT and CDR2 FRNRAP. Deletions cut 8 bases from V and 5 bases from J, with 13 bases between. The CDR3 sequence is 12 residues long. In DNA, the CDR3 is TGTGCTAGTCGGGGTGCTAAAGACGAGCAGTACTTC. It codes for CASRGAKDEQYF. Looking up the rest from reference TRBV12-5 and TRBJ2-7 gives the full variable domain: DARVTQTPRHKVTEMGQEVTMRCQPILGHNTVFWYRQTMMQGLELLAYFRNRAPLDDSGMPKDRFSAEMPDATLATLKIQPSEPRDSAVYFCASRGAKDEQYFGPGTRLTVT.

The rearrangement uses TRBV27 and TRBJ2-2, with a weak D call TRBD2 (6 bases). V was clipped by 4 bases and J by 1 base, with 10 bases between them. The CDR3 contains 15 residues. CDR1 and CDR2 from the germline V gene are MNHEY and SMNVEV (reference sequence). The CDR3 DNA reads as TGTGCCAGCAGTTCCGGGACTCTGAACACCGGGGAGCTGTTTTTT. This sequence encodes CASSSGTLNTGELFF.

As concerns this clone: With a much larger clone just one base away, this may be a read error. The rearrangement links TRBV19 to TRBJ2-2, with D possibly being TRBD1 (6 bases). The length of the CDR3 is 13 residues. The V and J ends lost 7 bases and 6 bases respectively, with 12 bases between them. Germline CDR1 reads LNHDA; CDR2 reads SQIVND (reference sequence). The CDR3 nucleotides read TGTGCCAGTAAGGAACAGGGCGCCGGGGAGCTGTTTTTT. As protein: CASKEQGAGELFF.

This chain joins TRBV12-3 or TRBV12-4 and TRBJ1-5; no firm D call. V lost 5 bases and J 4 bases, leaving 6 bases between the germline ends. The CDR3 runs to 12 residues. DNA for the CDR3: TGTGCCAGCAGTCGAGCTAATCAGCCCCAGCATTTT. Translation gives CASSRANQPQHF.